This TCR beta chain was recovered during a study of cytomegalovirus exposure and HLA in healthy donors. Primers: 60 Vbeta forward and 13 Jbeta reverse. TCRdb's table, derived via immunoSEQ multiplex PCR, lists solely in-frame clones and lacks some. Among 130,000 or so clones listed, approximately 79% were seen once. Sequencing used PBMCs. The TCR sequence derives from a man aged 50 to 60 in good health and CMV-seropositive.

The CDR3 region is CATSIPSGLREDFSSIGMFF. The CDR3 nucleotides are TGTGCCACCAGCATCCCGTCGGGCCTGCGGGAAGATTTCAGTTCTATAGGGATGTTTTTT. The chain uses TRBV15 and TRBJ1-4; unclear D gene. The germline gives CDR1 LNHNV, CDR2 YYDKDF (reference sequence). The CDR3 totals 20 residues. V dropped 4 bases and J dropped 15 bases, with 39 bases sitting between them.